This is a list of T cell receptor beta chains from one sample in a study of shared clonotypes between healthy human individuals. Clones were sequenced by immunoSEQ multiplex PCR, and TCRdb holds only the in-frame ones, with some missing. The repertoire holds 75,000 to 100,000 clones, with roughly half as singletons. The specimen was PBMCs. All receptors come from a woman in her 40s in good health. Some clones in this sample may be carry-over from other donors' samples. CDR3s include the opening cysteine and the closing phenylalanine or tryptophan. The D gene is left open where the match is weak. Clone size is shown for a subset of rows, as once, few, many or a class of expanded clone.

>TRBV30|TRBJ1-1|TRBD1|few
TGTGCCTGGGGACAGGGGATGACGGGAGCTTTCTTT
CAWGQGMTGAFF
>TRBV4-2|TRBJ1-2|.|many
TGTGCCAGCAGCCTCCCGGGGGCTACCTATGGCTACACCTTC
CASSLPGATYGYTF
>TRBV5-1|TRBJ2-7|TRBD1|.
TGTGCCAGCAGCTGGACAGGGGGCTACGAGCAGTACTTC
CASSWTGGYEQYF
>TRBV28|TRBJ2-7|.|.
TGTGCCAGCAGTTCAAACAGACACGTAAGCTACGAGCAGTACTTC
CASSSNRHVSYEQYF
>TRBV7-9|TRBJ1-2|.|few
TGTGCCAGCAGCTTATTGCGCGAGAATGACTATGGCTACACCTTC
CASSLLRENDYGYTF
>TRBV5-6|TRBJ1-6|.|.
TGTGCCAGCAGCTTGGTAATGGGAGATTCACCCCTCCACTTT
CASSLVMGDSPLHF
>TRBV30|TRBJ2-7|.|.
TGTGCCTGGACTAACTCCTACGAGCAGTACTTC
CAWTNSYEQYF
>TRBV5-1|TRBJ1-4|TRBD1|.
TGCGCCAGCAGCTTGGGGGCGGACAGGGGAGGTGAAAAACTGTTTTTT
CASSLGADRGGEKLFF
>TRBV6-6|TRBJ2-7|.|few
TGTGCCAGTGGAAGGGAGTACGAGCAGTACTTC
CASGREYEQYF
>TRBV10-2|TRBJ2-7|.|many
TGCGCCAGCGGGGGAATTTGGGGAAACTCCTACGAGCAGTACTTC
CASGGIWGNSYEQYF
>TRBV6-6|TRBJ1-4|TRBD1|.
TGTGCCAGCAGGCGGACAGGGGCGGTTGAAAAACTGTTTTTT
CASRRTGAVEKLFF
>TRBV11-2|TRBJ1-1|.|.
TGTGCCAGCAGCTTAGAGCGAGGGTCTGAAGCTTTCTTT
CASSLERGSEAFF
>TRBV19|TRBJ2-7|TRBD2|.
TGTGCCAGTAGTATCGCCGGGACTAGCGGGTTTAACGAGCAGTACTTC
CASSIAGTSGFNEQYF
>TRBV25-1|TRBJ2-7|.|.
TGTGCCAGCAGTGACACCAGGGTTACCTCCTACGAGCAGTACTTC
CASSDTRVTSYEQYF
>TRBV20-1|TRBJ2-7|.|.
TGCAGTGCTTACGACTACGAGCAGTACTTC
CSAYDYEQYF
>TRBV7-9|TRBJ2-1|.|many
TGTGCCAGCAGCTTTTTGCCGGGGACACACTACAATGAGCAGTTCTTC
CASSFLPGTHYNEQFF